This TCR beta chain was found in a study of neurological immune-mediated disorders. To note about this clonotype: The antigen is not known. One junction end does not reproduce the germline sequence, and a read error may be involved.

In every sequencing run, more than 170 million TCR-beta sequences were generated from 15-18 subjects. TCRdb called the 5' RACE reads again in MiXCR, with one record for every CDR3 protein. The sample includes 25,000 to 35,000 distinct CDR3 sequences, roughly 15% of them seen just once. Study-wide results and caveats: The highest TCR clonal expansion occurred in HTLV-1-associated myelopathy; multiple sclerosis fell below healthy controls.

The CDR3 spans 15 residues. Material for sequencing was PBMCs. This receptor was taken from a man between 65 and 85 years old in good health. The rearrangement links TRBV12-3 or TRBV12-4 to TRBJ1-1, with no clear D. The CDR3 DNA sequence: TGTGCCAGTAGTTTCACGAATAACATCGAGAATGAAGCTTTCTTT. This codes for CASSFTNNIENEAFF.